This T cell receptor beta chain was found in a study of blood T cell repertoires in COVID-19. The overall study: Sites in the United States, Italy and Spain provided acute and convalescent COVID-19 samples.

There are 15 residues in the CDR3. After removal of 4 bases from V and 5 bases from J, the junction contained 2 bases not matched to a gene. CDR1 and CDR2 from the germline V gene are ENHRY and SYGVKD. Method: immunoSEQ multiplex PCR; TCRdb's copy keeps in-frame clones and lacks some. The sample comprises 200,000 to 300,000 clones, about 89% of which are singletons, and around 1.5% rests with the top ten. This clonotype was obtained from a woman in her fifties or sixties who had recovered from COVID-19. The J gene is TRBJ2-2, the V gene TRBV10-3, with TRBD1 matching 12 bases. Input material: peripheral blood. In nucleotides, the CDR3 is TGTGCCATCAGTGGGGGACAGGGGGCGACCGGGGAGCTGTTTTTT. It codes for CAISGGQGATGELFF.